This TCR beta chain was captured by sequencing in a study of molecular identifiers for immune sequencing clone quantification. Based on a CD8+CD4-CCR7+CD45RA+ profile, naive CD8 T cells were sorted. The CDR3 has 15 residues. The V and J ends lost 5 bases and 6 bases respectively, with 16 bases between them. CDR1 is SEHNR, CDR2 FQNEAQ, per germline (reference sequence). This clonotype was observed at least ten times. TCRdb processed the PCR reads anew with MiXCR; each CDR3 protein has one entry. The sample consists of approximately 59,000 distinct CDR3 sequences, approximately 17% of them appearing once.

The chain links TRBV7-9 to TRBJ2-2; possibly TRBD2 for D (6 bases). This sequence was found in a human donor in good health. Some libraries in this study had Jurkat cell RNA spiked in. Material: naive CD8+ T cells from blood, with Jurkat cell RNA spiked in. This sample's subset: FACS-sorted CD8+CD4-CCR7+CD45RA+ naive T cells. CDR3 coding DNA: TGTGCCAGCAGCCCCCCCGGGACTCGGCCCGGGGAGCTGTTTTTT. It specifies CASSPPGTRPGELFF. The full variable domain, in which reference TRBV7-9 and TRBJ2-2 provide the parts outside the CDR3, is DTGVSQNPRHKITKRGQNVTFRCDPISEHNRLYWYRQTLGQGPEFLTYFQNEAQLEKSRLLSDRFSAERPKGSFSTLEIQRTEQGDSAMYLCASSPPGTRPGELFFGEGSRLTVL.